The clone carrying this T cell receptor beta chain was picked up a small number of times. No antigen is known for it. From germline, CDR1 is SGDLS and CDR2 YYNGEE. The CDR3 is 16 residues long. V was shortened by 0 bases and J by 4 bases, with 16 bases between the two germline ends. The source of the sample is a study of early T cells in non-severe SARS-CoV-2 infection. Broader study findings: VDJdb matching skewed toward anti-spike CD8 responses, missing private and CD4 specificities.

TCRdb redid the calling of the 5' RACE reads with MiXCR, one entry per CDR3 protein. Of 35,000 to 45,000 distinct CDR3 sequences listed, 9.9% are singletons. This clonotype was obtained from an adult who was a healthcare worker with PCR-confirmed SARS-CoV-2 infection or an uninfected control (not recorded which). This chain uses TRBV9 with TRBJ1-2, with D maybe TRBD1 (5 bases). The sequenced material came from whole blood. CDR3 nucleotide sequence: TGTGCCAGCAGCGTAGATTTGGGGGAAAGCGGCTATGGCTACACCTTC. Its translation: CASSVDLGESGYGYTF.